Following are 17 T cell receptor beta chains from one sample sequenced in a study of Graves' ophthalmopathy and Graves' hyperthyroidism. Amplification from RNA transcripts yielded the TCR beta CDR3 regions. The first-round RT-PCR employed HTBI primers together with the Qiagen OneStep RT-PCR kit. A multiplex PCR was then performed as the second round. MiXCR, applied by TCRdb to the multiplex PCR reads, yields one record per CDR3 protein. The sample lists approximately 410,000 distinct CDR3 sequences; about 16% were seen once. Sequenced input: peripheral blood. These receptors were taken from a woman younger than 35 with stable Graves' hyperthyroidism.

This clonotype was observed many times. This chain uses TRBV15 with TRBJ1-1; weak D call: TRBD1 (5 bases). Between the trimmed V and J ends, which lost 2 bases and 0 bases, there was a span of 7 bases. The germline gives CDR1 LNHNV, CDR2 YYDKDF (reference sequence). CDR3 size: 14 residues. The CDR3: CATSRQGLNTEAFF. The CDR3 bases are TGTGCCACCAGCAGACAGGGATTGAACACTGAAGCTTTCTTT.

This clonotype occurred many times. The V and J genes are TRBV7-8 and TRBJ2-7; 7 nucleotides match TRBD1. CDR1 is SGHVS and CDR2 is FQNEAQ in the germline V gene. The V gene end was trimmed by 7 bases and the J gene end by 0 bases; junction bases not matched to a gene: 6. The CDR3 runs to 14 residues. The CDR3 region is CASTPGQASYEQYF. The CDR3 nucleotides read TGTGCCAGCACCCCCGGACAGGCCTCCTACGAGCAGTACTTC.

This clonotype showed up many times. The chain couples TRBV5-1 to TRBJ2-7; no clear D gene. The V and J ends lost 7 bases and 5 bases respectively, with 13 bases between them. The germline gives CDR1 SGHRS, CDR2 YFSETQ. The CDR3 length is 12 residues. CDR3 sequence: CASREGSHEQYF. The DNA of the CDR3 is TGCGCCAGCCGAGAAGGGTCGCACGAGCAGTACTTC. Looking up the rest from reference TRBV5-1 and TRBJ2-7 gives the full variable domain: KAGVTQTPRYLIKTRGQQVTLSCSPISGHRSVSWYQQTPGQGLQFLFEYFSETQRNKGNFPGRFSGRQFSNSRSEMNVSTLELGDSALYLCASREGSHEQYFGPGTRLTVT.

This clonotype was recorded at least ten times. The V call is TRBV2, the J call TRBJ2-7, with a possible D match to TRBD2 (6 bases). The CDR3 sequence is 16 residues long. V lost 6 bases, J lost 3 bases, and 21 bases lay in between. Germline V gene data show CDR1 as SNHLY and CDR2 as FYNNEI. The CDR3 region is CASRPYGTGEVYEQYF. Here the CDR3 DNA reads TGTGCCAGCAGACCTTACGGAACGGGGGAGGTCTACGAGCAGTACTTC.

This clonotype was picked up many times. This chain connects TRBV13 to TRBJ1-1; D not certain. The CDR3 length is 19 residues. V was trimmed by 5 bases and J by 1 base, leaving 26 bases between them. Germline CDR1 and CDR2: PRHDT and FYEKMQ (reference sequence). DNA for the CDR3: TGTGCCAGCAGCATCCAAACGTCGGCCCAAGTAGGGAGGAACACTGAAGCTTTCTTT. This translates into CASSIQTSAQVGRNTEAFF.

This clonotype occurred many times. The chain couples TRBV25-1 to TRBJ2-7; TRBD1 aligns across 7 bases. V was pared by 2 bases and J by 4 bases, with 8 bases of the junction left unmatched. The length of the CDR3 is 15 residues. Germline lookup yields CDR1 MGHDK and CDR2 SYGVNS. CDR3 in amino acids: CASSEDREKEYEQYF. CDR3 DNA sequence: TGTGCCAGCAGTGAAGACAGGGAGAAGGAGTACGAGCAGTACTTC.

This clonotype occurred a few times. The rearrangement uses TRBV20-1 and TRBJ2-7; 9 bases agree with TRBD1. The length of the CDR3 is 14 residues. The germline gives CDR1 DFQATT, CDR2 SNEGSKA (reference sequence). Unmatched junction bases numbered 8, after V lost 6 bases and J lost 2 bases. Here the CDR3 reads CSAFRDRVPYEQYF. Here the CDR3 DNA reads TGCAGTGCGTTTCGGGACAGGGTTCCCTACGAGCAGTACTTC.

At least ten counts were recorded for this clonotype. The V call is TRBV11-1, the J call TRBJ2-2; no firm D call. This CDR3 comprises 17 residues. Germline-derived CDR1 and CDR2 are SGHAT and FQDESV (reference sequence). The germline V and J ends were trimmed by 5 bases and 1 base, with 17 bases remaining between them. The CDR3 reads CASSLDLGQLNTGELFF. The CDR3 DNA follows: TGTGCCAGCAGCCTCGACCTCGGGCAGCTGAACACCGGGGAGCTGTTTTTT.

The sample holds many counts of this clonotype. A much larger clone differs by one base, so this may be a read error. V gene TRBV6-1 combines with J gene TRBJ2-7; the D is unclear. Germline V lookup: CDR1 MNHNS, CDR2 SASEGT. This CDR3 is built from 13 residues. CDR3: CASSVTVFYGQYF. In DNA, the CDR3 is TGTGCCAGCAGTGTTACGGTCTTCTACGGGCAGTACTTC.

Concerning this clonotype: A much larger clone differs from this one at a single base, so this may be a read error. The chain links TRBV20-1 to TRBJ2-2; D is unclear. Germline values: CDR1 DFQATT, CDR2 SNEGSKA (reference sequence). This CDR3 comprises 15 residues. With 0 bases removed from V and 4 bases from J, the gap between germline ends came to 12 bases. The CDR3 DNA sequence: TGCAGTGCTAGAGATCCCCGGGCGATCACCGGGGAGCTGTTTTTT. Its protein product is CSARDPRAITGELFF.

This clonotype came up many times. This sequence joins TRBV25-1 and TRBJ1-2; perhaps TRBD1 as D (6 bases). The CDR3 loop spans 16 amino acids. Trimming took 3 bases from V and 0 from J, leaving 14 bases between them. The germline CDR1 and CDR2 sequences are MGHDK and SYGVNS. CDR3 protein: CASSDRTAYSNYGYTF. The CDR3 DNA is TGTGCCAGCAGTGACAGGACAGCTTATTCTAACTATGGCTACACCTTC.

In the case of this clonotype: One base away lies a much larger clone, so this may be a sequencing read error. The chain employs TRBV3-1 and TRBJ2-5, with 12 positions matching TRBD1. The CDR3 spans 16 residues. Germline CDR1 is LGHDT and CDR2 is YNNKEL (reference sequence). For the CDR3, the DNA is TGTGCCAGCAGCACCCGGGACAGGGGGCTTCGGGAGACCCGGTACTTC. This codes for CASSTRDRGLRETRYF.

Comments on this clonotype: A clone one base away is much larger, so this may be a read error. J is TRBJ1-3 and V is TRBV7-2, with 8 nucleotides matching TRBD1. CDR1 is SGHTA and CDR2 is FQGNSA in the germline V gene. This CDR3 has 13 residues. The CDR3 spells CSSRGDRGNTIYF. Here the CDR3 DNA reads TGTTCCAGCAGGGGGGACAGGGGAAACACCATATATTTT.

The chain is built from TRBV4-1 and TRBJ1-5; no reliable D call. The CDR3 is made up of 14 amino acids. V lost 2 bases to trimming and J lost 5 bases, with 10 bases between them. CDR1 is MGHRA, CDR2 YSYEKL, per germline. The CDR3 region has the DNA TGCGCCAGCAGCCAAATCTATCGGTATCAGCCCCAGCATTTT. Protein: CASSQIYRYQPQHF.

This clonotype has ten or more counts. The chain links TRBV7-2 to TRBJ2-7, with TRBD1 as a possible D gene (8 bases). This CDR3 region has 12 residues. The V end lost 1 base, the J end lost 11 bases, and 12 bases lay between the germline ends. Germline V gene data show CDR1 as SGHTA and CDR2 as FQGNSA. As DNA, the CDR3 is TGTGCCAGCAGCTTAGGGACAGGGAGGGAGTACTTC. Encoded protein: CASSLGTGREYF.

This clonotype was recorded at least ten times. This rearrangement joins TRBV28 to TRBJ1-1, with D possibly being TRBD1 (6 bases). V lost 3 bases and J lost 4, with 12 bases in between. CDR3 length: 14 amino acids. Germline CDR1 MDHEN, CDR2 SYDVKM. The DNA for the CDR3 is TGTGCCAGCAGTTTGAGGGGGTCGAGCACTGAAGCTTTCTTT. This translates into CASSLRGSSTEAFF.

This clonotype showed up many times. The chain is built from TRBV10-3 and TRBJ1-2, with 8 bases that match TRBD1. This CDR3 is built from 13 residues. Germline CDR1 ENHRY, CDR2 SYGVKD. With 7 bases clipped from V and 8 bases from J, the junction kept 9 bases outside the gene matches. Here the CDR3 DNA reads TGTGCCATCAATAATCCAGGGGGCGGCGGCTACACCTTC. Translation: CAINNPGGGGYTF.